These T cell receptor beta chains were read from a single sample in a study of T cell responses to AZD1222 COVID-19 vaccine. Sequencing used immunoSEQ multiplex PCR; TCRdb keeps in-frame clones, though not all of them. The table includes 40,000 to 55,000 clones, 70% to 90% detected once. Sequenced material: peripheral blood, taken 28 days after the second AZD1222 dose. These receptor sequences come from an adult who received the AZD1222 COVID-19 vaccine. Both conserved end residues are part of each CDR3. The order of the fields is V gene, J gene, D gene, clone size, CDR3 protein, CDR3 DNA. The D gene is left open where the match is weak. Where a row states a size, it is once, few, many or the class of an expanded clone; other rows omit it.

V: TRBV6-5; J: TRBJ1-4; D: -; size: -; CDR3: CASSYWAATNEKLFF; DNA: TGTGCCAGCAGTTACTGGGCGGCTACTAATGAAAAACTGTTTTTT
V: TRBV24-1; J: TRBJ2-3; D: -; size: -; CDR3: CATSGGSTDTQYF; DNA: TGTGCCACCAGTGGCGGGAGCACAGATACGCAGTATTTT
V: TRBV27; J: TRBJ1-1; D: -; size: -; CDR3: CASSLWAGMGRVEAFF; DNA: TGTGCCAGCAGTTTATGGGCTGGTATGGGGAGGGTTGAAGCTTTCTTT
V: TRBV5-6; J: TRBJ2-4; D: TRBD1; size: -; CDR3: CASSFDRAVGIQYF; DNA: TGTGCCAGCAGCTTCGACAGGGCGGTTGGCATTCAGTACTTC
V: TRBV4-2; J: TRBJ2-7; D: TRBD2; size: few; CDR3: CASSQAGGTGTYEQYF; DNA: TGTGCCAGCAGCCAGGCGGGAGGGACTGGGACCTACGAGCAGTACTTC
V: TRBV6-5; J: TRBJ1-5; D: -; size: -; CDR3: CASSYSRGGNQPQHF; DNA: TGTGCCAGCAGTTACTCGAGGGGAGGCAATCAGCCCCAGCATTTT
V: TRBV15; J: TRBJ2-1; D: TRBD1; size: -; CDR3: CATSRDPGTGESNEQFF; DNA: TGTGCCACCAGCAGAGACCCCGGGACAGGGGAAAGCAATGAGCAGTTCTTC
V: TRBV21-1; J: TRBJ1-6; D: -; size: few; CDR3: CASSMGHRDRDHSPLHF; DNA: TGTGCCAGCAGCATGGGACACCGGGACAGGGACCATTCACCCCTCCACTTT
V: TRBV19; J: TRBJ1-1; D: TRBD1; size: -; CDR3: CASSIDWTGWGAEAFF; DNA: TGTGCCAGTAGTATAGACTGGACAGGCTGGGGCGCTGAAGCTTTCTTT
V: TRBV18; J: TRBJ2-7; D: TRBD1; size: -; CDR3: CASSPPYPGQGLYEQYF; DNA: TGTGCCAGCTCACCACCATACCCGGGACAGGGGCTCTACGAGCAGTACTTC
V: TRBV10-3; J: TRBJ2-7; D: -; size: -; CDR3: CAISDPQAYEQYF; DNA: TGTGCCATCAGTGACCCTCAAGCGTACGAGCAGTACTTC
V: TRBV18; J: TRBJ1-5; D: TRBD1; size: once; CDR3: CASSKDRVHQPQHF; DNA: TGTGCCAGCTCAAAGGACAGGGTACATCAGCCCCAGCATTTT
V: TRBV21-1; J: TRBJ1-2; D: -; size: few; CDR3: CASSGLWGYTF; DNA: TGTGCCAGCAGTGGCCTATGGGGCTACACCTTC
V: TRBV23-1; J: TRBJ1-2; D: -; size: -; CDR3: CASSQARQEDYGYTF; DNA: TGCGCCAGCAGTCAGGCCCGCCAGGAGGACTATGGCTACACCTTC
V: TRBV4-1; J: TRBJ2-1; D: TRBD2; size: -; CDR3: CASSQDRGGRASYNEQFF; DNA: TGCGCCAGCAGCCAAGATCGGGGCGGGAGGGCCTCCTACAATGAGCAGTTCTTC
V: TRBV9; J: TRBJ2-3; D: -; size: -; CDR3: CASSSRMDTQYF; DNA: TGTGCCAGCAGCTCCCGAATGGATACGCAGTATTTT
V: TRBV4-1; J: TRBJ1-5; D: -; size: -; CDR3: CASSHPGRDSQPQHF; DNA: TGCGCCAGCAGCCACCCGGGCAGGGATAGTCAGCCCCAGCATTTT
V: TRBV6-2/TRBV6-3; J: TRBJ1-5; D: -; size: -; CDR3: CASSYSQGPQHF; DNA: TGTGCCAGCAGTTATAGCCAGGGACCCCAGCATTTT
V: TRBV5-6; J: TRBJ2-1; D: -; size: -; CDR3: CASSGWGLRVRNEQFF; DNA: TGTGCCAGCAGCGGATGGGGCCTGCGGGTCCGCAATGAGCAGTTCTTC
V: TRBV9; J: TRBJ2-1; D: -; size: -; CDR3: CASSVGGRSYNEQFF; DNA: TGTGCCAGCAGCGTAGGTGGCAGATCCTACAATGAGCAGTTCTTC
V: TRBV28; J: TRBJ1-3; D: -; size: -; CDR3: CASSPSGTGNTIYF; DNA: TGTGCCAGCAGTCCCTCCGGGACTGGAAACACCATATATTTT
V: TRBV19; J: TRBJ1-2; D: TRBD1; size: -; CDR3: CASSQTGGEDGYTF; DNA: TGTGCCAGTAGCCAAACAGGGGGCGAGGATGGCTACACCTTC
V: TRBV19; J: TRBJ2-1; D: -; size: -; CDR3: CASSIERGYEQFF; DNA: TGTGCCAGTAGTATAGAGAGAGGGTATGAGCAGTTCTTC
V: TRBV6-5; J: TRBJ1-1; D: -; size: -; CDR3: CASSYYRFTEAFF; DNA: TGTGCCAGCAGTTACTACAGGTTTACTGAAGCTTTCTTT
V: TRBV18; J: TRBJ1-1; D: TRBD1; size: -; CDR3: CASSLGQMNTEAFF; DNA: TGTGCCAGCTCCCTGGGACAGATGAACACTGAAGCTTTCTTT
V: TRBV7-6; J: TRBJ1-6; D: -; size: -; CDR3: CASSFGGNNSPLHF; DNA: TGTGCCAGCAGCTTCGGTGGGAACAATTCACCCCTCCACTTT
V: TRBV30; J: TRBJ1-3; D: TRBD1; size: -; CDR3: CAWDTGGRGNTIYF; DNA: TGTGCCTGGGACACAGGGGGAAGAGGAAACACCATATATTTT
V: TRBV14; J: TRBJ1-1; D: -; size: -; CDR3: CASSQNRNTEAFF; DNA: TGTGCCAGCAGCCAAAACAGGAACACTGAAGCTTTCTTT
V: TRBV11-2; J: TRBJ2-1; D: -; size: once; CDR3: CASSFRSNEQFF; DNA: TGTGCCAGCAGCTTTCGATCCAATGAGCAGTTCTTC
V: TRBV25-1; J: TRBJ1-4; D: -; size: -; CDR3: CASSRFGATNEKLFF; DNA: TGTGCCAGTTCGAGGTTCGGGGCAACTAATGAAAAACTGTTTTTT
V: TRBV11-2; J: TRBJ1-4; D: -; size: -; CDR3: CASSLSGSPNEKLFF; DNA: TGTGCCAGCAGCTTATCAGGAAGCCCTAATGAAAAACTGTTTTTT
V: TRBV6-5; J: TRBJ1-4; D: TRBD1; size: -; CDR3: CASSYSSGGKLFF; DNA: TGTGCCAGCAGTTACTCTTCAGGGGGAAAACTGTTTTTT
V: TRBV13; J: TRBJ2-1; D: -; size: -; CDR3: CASSLRAGYNEQFF; DNA: TGTGCCAGCAGCTTACGAGCAGGGTACAATGAGCAGTTCTTC
V: TRBV6-5; J: TRBJ1-1; D: -; size: -; CDR3: CATLSPGVEAFF; DNA: TGTGCCACCCTAAGCCCGGGGGTTGAAGCTTTCTTT
V: TRBV4-3; J: TRBJ2-7; D: TRBD1; size: -; CDR3: CASSPQPGQGFYEQYF; DNA: TGCGCCAGCAGCCCTCAACCGGGACAGGGTTTCTACGAGCAGTACTTC
V: TRBV9; J: TRBJ2-1; D: -; size: -; CDR3: CASSVSTDGPFF; DNA: TGTGCCAGCAGCGTATCGACGGACGGTCCGTTCTTC
V: TRBV5-1; J: TRBJ2-1; D: -; size: -; CDR3: CASSPGRGISNEQFF; DNA: TGCGCCAGCAGCCCCGGCCGGGGCATCTCAAATGAGCAGTTCTTC
V: TRBV3-1/TRBV3-2; J: TRBJ2-3; D: TRBD2; size: -; CDR3: CASSWGTSGSSTDTQYF; DNA: TGTGCCAGCAGCTGGGGGACTAGCGGTTCTAGCACAGATACGCAGTATTTT
V: TRBV18; J: TRBJ1-1; D: -; size: -; CDR3: CASSPLNTGGPKAFF; DNA: TGTGCCAGCTCACCACTCAATACGGGGGGGCCGAAAGCTTTCTTT
V: TRBV5-8; J: TRBJ1-5; D: -; size: -; CDR3: CASSPRTGNQPQHF; DNA: TGTGCCAGCAGCCCAAGGACAGGCAATCAGCCCCAGCATTTT
V: TRBV19; J: TRBJ1-2; D: -; size: -; CDR3: CASSTRDTFYGYTF; DNA: TGTGCCAGTAGTACCCGGGACACCTTCTATGGCTACACCTTC
V: TRBV5-4; J: TRBJ2-5; D: -; size: once; CDR3: CASSGDNQETQYF; DNA: TGTGCCAGCAGCGGGGATAACCAAGAGACCCAGTACTTC
V: TRBV9; J: TRBJ2-3; D: -; size: -; CDR3: CASSVDEGGTDTQYF; DNA: TGTGCCAGCAGCGTAGACGAGGGGGGCACAGATACGCAGTATTTT
V: TRBV9; J: TRBJ2-7; D: -; size: -; CDR3: CASSVDDSYEQYF; DNA: TGTGCCAGCAGCGTAGATGACTCCTACGAGCAGTACTTC